This T cell receptor beta chain was found in a study of OX40 agonist ivuxolimab in advanced cancers. Method: immunoSEQ multiplex PCR; TCRdb's copy keeps in-frame clones and lacks some. The sample consists of 50,000 to 70,000 clones, about 87% of them appearing once. The V end lost 9 bases, the J end lost 4 bases, and 18 bases lay between the germline ends. Germline loops: CDR1 SNHLY, CDR2 FYNNEI. The CDR3 spans 14 residues. The clonotype comes from an adult with an advanced solid tumor such as melanoma, head and neck, liver or kidney cancer. This specimen consisted of CD4+ or CD8+ T cells sorted from blood, obtained in a trial of the OX40 agonist ivuxolimab. The chain links TRBV2 to TRBJ2-5, with D unclear. The CDR3 spells CASSSRVIGETQYF. CDR3 bases: TGTGCCAGTAGTTCAAGGGTGATCGGAGAGACCCAGTACTTC.